Sequencing of this T cell receptor (beta chain) was carried out in a study of blood T cell repertoires in COVID-19. In the study overall: Italy, Spain and the United States were the sources of the convalescent and acute COVID-19 samples. From T cells, B-cell-depleted T cells, or PBMCs came the material, which was cDNA or gDNA.

One Seattle source followed patients from active infection through their disease course. Clones were sequenced by immunoSEQ multiplex PCR, and TCRdb holds only the in-frame ones, with some missing. The table records about 210,000 clones, roughly four fifths of them present only once. The sequenced sample was peripheral blood. This sequence was found in a woman of 80 years or more with COVID-19, enrolled during active disease.

CDR3 DNA: TGCGCCAGCAGCTTGGTTCAGGGTAACTACGAGCAGTACTTC. Encoded protein: CASSLVQGNYEQYF. The rearrangement uses TRBV5-1 and TRBJ2-7; D may be TRBD1 (5 bases). Trimming shortened V by 0 bases and J by 3 bases, and 10 bases separated the two germline ends. CDR1 SGHRS and CDR2 YFSETQ come from the germline V gene. CDR3 length equals 14 residues.